One and the same sample provided the 22 T cell receptor beta chains below, sequenced in a study of shared clonotypes between healthy human individuals. This table comes from immunoSEQ multiplex PCR, and its TCRdb copy is limited to in-frame clones, with some not included. The sample lists 2 million to 2.5 million clones; less than 95% were seen once. The sample taken for sequencing was naive CD4+ T cells from PBMCs. As for subset: CD45RA+ positively selected. The receptors were gathered from a man aged 18 to 30 in good health. Some clones in this sample may be carry-over from other donors' samples.

A remark on this clone: Other nucleotide sequences from this sample produce the same CDR3. The chain couples TRBV2 to TRBJ2-1, with D possibly called TRBD1 or TRBD2 (5 bases each). The V and J ends lost 8 bases and 0 bases respectively, with 11 bases between them. This CDR3 is built from 14 residues. CDR1 is SNHLY and CDR2 is FYNNEI in the germline V gene. DNA for the CDR3: TGTGCCAGCTCCAGGGAGAGCTCCTACAATGAGCAGTTCTTC. Translating gives CASSRESSYNEQFF.

CDR3 loop: CASSRQGYYEKLFF. CDR3 sequence (DNA): TGTGCCAGCAGCAGACAGGGTTACTATGAAAAACTGTTTTTT. This chain connects TRBV28 to TRBJ1-4; 7 positions match TRBD1. This CDR3 has 14 residues. After removal of 6 bases from V and 6 bases from J, the junction contained 7 bases not matched to a gene. Germline V gene sequence: CDR1 MDHEN, CDR2 SYDVKM.

The V and J genes are TRBV4-1 and TRBJ2-5; D possibly corresponds to TRBD1 (6 bases). This CDR3 region has 18 residues. Germline V CDR1 and CDR2: MGHRA, YSYEKL. V was cut by 4 bases and J by 5 bases, with 26 bases left in between. For the CDR3, the DNA is TGCGCCAGCAGCCCGACTCAAATTCAGGGGTTCAGTAGGGAGACCCAGTACTTC. This sequence encodes CASSPTQIQGFSRETQYF.

This chain connects TRBV7-9 to TRBJ2-3; 7 bases fit TRBD1. Looked up from germline, CDR1 is SEHNR and CDR2 is FQNEAQ (reference sequence). This CDR3 is 16 amino acids long. The V segment lost 5 bases and the J segment 2 bases; nucleotides outside the gene matches: 10. CDR3 in amino acids: CASSVGGQIPTDTQYF. CDR3 DNA: TGTGCCAGCAGCGTAGGGGGACAGATACCCACAGATACGCAGTATTTT.

On this clone: Other DNA sequences from this sample encode an identical CDR3 as well. The V and J genes are TRBV15 and TRBJ2-5; 7 bases are shared with TRBD1. The trim removed 0 bases at V and 1 base at J, leaving 2 bases unmatched. Germline V lookup: CDR1 LNHNV, CDR2 YYDKDF (reference sequence). This CDR3 comprises 15 residues. In nucleotides, the CDR3 is TGTGCCACCAGCAGAGATTGGGACAGCCAAGAGACCCAGTACTTC. It encodes CATSRDWDSQETQYF.

In this sample, this clone turned up once. The V gene is TRBV19, the J gene TRBJ1-2; TRBD1 aligns across 8 bases. The germline gives CDR1 LNHDA, CDR2 SQIVND (reference sequence). Trimming removed 6 bases from V and 4 bases from J; junction bases left unmatched: 7. CDR3 size: 14 residues. CDR3 loop: CASRRDRNPYGYTF. The CDR3 bases are TGTGCCAGTAGGAGGGACAGGAACCCCTATGGCTACACCTTC.

The CDR3 DNA reads as TGCAGCGTCAACCCAGGGTCCCACAATGAGCAGTTCTTC. Encoded protein: CSVNPGSHNEQFF. The chain links TRBV29-1 to TRBJ2-1, with D possibly matching TRBD1 (5 bases). The CDR3 loop spans 13 amino acids. The V end was cut by 6 bases, the J end by 5 bases, with 14 bases between. Looked up from germline, CDR1 is SQVTM and CDR2 is ANQGSEA.

The chain has TRBV30 and TRBJ1-4; D unresolved. CDR3 length: 14 residues. V lost 3 bases to trimming and J lost 7 bases, with 15 bases between them. Germline V gives CDR1 GTSNPN, CDR2 SVGIG (reference sequence). This chain's CDR3 is CAWSLPGIVEKLFF. Written as DNA, the CDR3 is TGTGCCTGGAGCCTTCCCGGAATCGTTGAAAAACTGTTTTTT.

Written as DNA, the CDR3 is TGTGCCAGCAGTCCCTCCGGGCTTGGGGAGACCCAGTACTTC. As protein: CASSPSGLGETQYF. The J gene is TRBJ2-5, the V gene TRBV6-5; D is ambiguous. V gave up 5 bases and J gave up 5 bases, with 15 bases separating them. The CDR3 totals 14 residues. CDR1 and CDR2 (germline): MNHEY, SVGAGI.

The table lists this clone with a count of one. The J gene is TRBJ2-5, the V gene TRBV5-1, with D possibly TRBD2 on 6 matching bases. In germline, CDR1 is SGHRS, CDR2 YFSETQ. Trimming removed 5 bases from V and 2 bases from J, with 19 bases in between. There are 16 residues in the CDR3. This CDR3 reads CASSFLSGPPQETQYF. The CDR3 DNA reads as TGCGCCAGCAGTTTTCTTAGCGGCCCGCCGCAAGAGACCCAGTACTTC.

The chain uses TRBV9 and TRBJ2-7, with D unclear. From germline, CDR1 is SGDLS and CDR2 YYNGEE. This CDR3 comprises 16 residues. V shed 4 bases and J shed 6 bases, with 23 bases lying between them. The CDR3 DNA reads as TGTGCCAGCAGCCCTTCAGGCGTTGGTCGGCGTCGCGAGCAGTACTTC. Protein sequence: CASSPSGVGRRREQYF.

There are a few counts of this clone. The chain recombines TRBV19 with TRBJ1-1; D unclear. Between the trimmed V and J ends, which lost 9 bases and 1 base, there was a span of 15 bases. The CDR3 extends over 14 amino acids. Germline V CDR1 and CDR2: LNHDA, SQIVND (reference sequence). The CDR3 DNA reads as TGTGCCAGCCATCTAAGTTTTGAGAACACTGAAGCTTTCTTT. It translates to CASHLSFENTEAFF.

This CDR3 reads CASSQGTSPGELFF. Written as DNA, the CDR3 is TGCGCCAGCAGCCAAGGGACTAGCCCCGGGGAGCTGTTTTTT. The rearrangement joins TRBV4-3 to TRBJ2-2; the match to TRBD2 covers 8 bases. This CDR3 contains 14 residues. The V gene's germline CDR1 is LGHNA and CDR2 YSLEER. The V segment lost 1 base and the J segment 6 bases; nucleotides outside the gene matches: 1.

V usage is TRBV20-1 and J usage is TRBJ1-2, with 7 bases lining up with TRBD1. This CDR3 has 11 amino acids. The trim removed 5 bases at V and 5 bases at J, leaving 2 bases unmatched. Germline loops: CDR1 DFQATT, CDR2 SNEGSKA (reference sequence). The DNA for the CDR3 is TGCAGTGCTCAGACAGGGTATGGCTACACCTTC. Translating gives CSAQTGYGYTF.

The chain joins TRBV25-1 to TRBJ2-2; weak D call: TRBD1 (6 bases). The CDR3 spans 15 residues. CDR1 is MGHDK and CDR2 is SYGVNS in the germline V gene. The V end was cut by 7 bases, the J end by 5 bases, with 17 bases between. DNA for the CDR3: TGTGCCAGCACCTCTCTGGGCAGGGGTACCGGGGAGCTGTTTTTT. Protein: CASTSLGRGTGELFF.

This clone occurred a few times. This same CDR3 is encoded by further DNA sequences in the sample. The V gene is TRBV28, the J gene TRBJ1-5; D possibly corresponds to TRBD1 (5 bases). The CDR3 loop spans 12 amino acids. V lost 6 bases and J lost 5, with 8 bases in between. Germline assignment: CDR1 MDHEN and CDR2 SYDVKM. CDR3 nucleotides: TGTGCCAGCAGGGGGCGGGATCAGCCCCAGCATTTT. Encoded protein: CASRGRDQPQHF.

The chain uses TRBV9 and TRBJ1-3; unclear D gene. The CDR3 extends over 17 amino acids. Trimming cost V 0 bases and J 1 base, with 14 bases left between them. Germline assignment: CDR1 SGDLS and CDR2 YYNGEE. CDR3 coding DNA: TGTGCCAGCAGCGTAGGGGCTGGTAAAGAGTCTGGAAACACCATATATTTT. As protein: CASSVGAGKESGNTIYF.

The CDR3 loop reads CASMNRVLIPQETQYF. CDR3 nucleotide sequence: TGTGCCAGCATGAATAGGGTCCTAATACCGCAAGAGACCCAGTACTTC. This chain links TRBV28 with TRBJ2-5, with D hard to call. Trimming took off 7 bases at V and 2 bases at J, with 20 bases between the two ends. CDR1 and CDR2 (germline): MDHEN, SYDVKM. The CDR3 spans 16 residues.

V is TRBV28 and J is TRBJ2-1; 11 bases align to TRBD2. J gave up 8 bases and V 2 bases, and 5 bases lay outside the gene matches. Germline assignment: CDR1 MDHEN and CDR2 SYDVKM. The CDR3 loop spans 15 amino acids. The CDR3 loop reads CASSLVTSGRDEQFF. The DNA of the CDR3 is TGTGCCAGCAGTTTAGTCACTAGCGGGAGAGATGAGCAGTTCTTC.

V usage is TRBV9 and J usage is TRBJ1-1; D is unclear. Germline V gives CDR1 SGDLS, CDR2 YYNGEE. The CDR3 is made up of 16 amino acids. V lost 4 bases and J lost 0, with 16 bases in between. The CDR3 DNA is TGTGCCAGCAGCCCTTTATTTCCAGGAATGAACACTGAAGCTTTCTTT. This codes for CASSPLFPGMNTEAFF.

A note on this clone: Different DNA sequences within this sample yield the same CDR3. The CDR3 reads CASSSSGGSTDTQYF. As DNA, the CDR3 is TGTGCCAGCAGCTCGTCCGGAGGTAGCACAGATACGCAGTATTTT. The chain links TRBV7-9 to TRBJ2-3, with D tentatively TRBD2 (5 bases). Trimming took off 4 bases at V and 0 bases at J, with 11 bases between the two ends. The CDR3 spans 15 residues. Germline V gene data show CDR1 as SEHNR and CDR2 as FQNEAQ (reference sequence).

This sequence joins TRBV5-4 and TRBJ2-5, with TRBD1 as a possible D gene (6 bases). The V end lost 2 bases, the J end lost 5 bases, and 13 bases lay between the germline ends. The CDR3 totals 14 residues. Looked up from germline, CDR1 is SGHNT and CDR2 is YYREEE (reference sequence). The CDR3 bases are TGTGCCAGCAGCTTTTTGGGGGCTAGGGAGACCCAGTACTTC. Translation gives CASSFLGARETQYF.